Reported below is one TCR beta chain. Its target is unknown. The data were obtained in a study of vaccination and CD4 T cells after COVID-19. Looking at the study overall: The BNT162b2 or mRNA-1273 vaccine was given to participants in two doses.

General study results and limits: Relatively few convalescent patients were studied; early post-infection timepoints were not included.

One entry per CDR3 protein, called by TCRdb with MiXCR from the PCR reads. The sample holds about 20,000 distinct CDR3 sequences; less than 70% are singletons and the top ten take 1% to 1.3%. The CDR3 has 15 amino acids. V lost 7 bases, J lost 6 bases, and 7 bases stayed unmatched. Looked up from germline, CDR1 is MNHNS and CDR2 is SASEGT. Positive PCR tests were logged from March through December 2020, ahead of US Alpha, Beta and Delta variants. The chain uses TRBV6-1 and TRBJ2-1; 12 nucleotides match TRBD2. The specimen was CD4+ T cells from blood, collected after SARS-CoV-2 vaccination. The clonotype comes from a human donor who had recovered from COVID-19. CDR3 bases: TGTGCCAGCACCACGGGACTAGCGGGTGGCAATGAGCAGTTCTTC. Its translation is CASTTGLAGGNEQFF.